Below, one T cell receptor (beta chain) is given with its context. Its matching antigen is unknown. Sequencing was performed with immunoSEQ multiplex PCR; in TCRdb, only in-frame clones are kept and a portion is missing. The repertoire includes fewer than 75,000 clones, 94% of them detected once, and 1.5% to 2% sits in the top ten. This sample was included in a study of cytomegalovirus exposure and HLA in healthy donors. General study findings and limits: CMV antigen specificity was confirmed in vitro for a few CMV-associated chains. The study put 150 to 200 TCR beta chains on its list as cytomegalovirus-associated. Subsequent analysis found a tendency for first-cohort TCR clusters to co-occur within the 120 or so validation repertoires. Cytomegalovirus status was reportedly diagnosed by the classifier with high sensitivity and specificity.

The sample taken for sequencing was PBMCs. This clonotype was obtained from a woman under 30 in good health and CMV-seropositive.

The CDR3 region has the DNA TGTGCCAGTAGTTACAGGGCCATGAACACTGAAGCTTTCTTT. Its translation is CASSYRAMNTEAFF. The chain couples TRBV19 to TRBJ1-1; TRBD1 might be the D (6 bases). The germline V and J ends were trimmed by 5 bases and 0 bases, with 10 bases remaining between them. Germline CDR1 reads LNHDA; CDR2 reads SQIVND (reference sequence). The CDR3 has 14 residues.